This T cell receptor (beta chain) was retrieved from a study of shared clonotypes between healthy human individuals (dated by TCRdb to 2019 to 2021). With respect to the entire study: The cohort comprised two women and a few men aged 18 to 49 years. For each donor, CD4 naive and CD4 memory were each given three plates, CD8 naive was given two plates, and CD8 memory was given one plate. The study deeply sequenced blood TCR repertoires of five healthy adults to estimate repertoire size and the extent of clonotype sharing between individuals. Different laboratories and diverse techniques were used to prepare libraries and sequence TCR repertoires, to increase sequencing depth and limit assay-specific biases. Per donor, leukapheresis produced somewhere between about 0.94 and 10 billion PBMCs. General findings and caveats noted by the study authors: Based on pairwise subsampling, the degree of clonotype sharing among donors was expected to be affected by sequencing depth. When a handful of donors were compared, the shared fraction of clonotypes was 5% to 6.5% for naive CD4, less than 4% for naive CD8, roughly 2.5% for memory CD4, and 0.4% for memory CD8. The small number of donors limited the genetic and exposure-history diversity represented. Sampling was restricted to blood, and TCR repertoires in tissue are likely to differ from TCR repertoires in blood. Higher generation probabilities were observed for clonotypes shared by all four sorted-subset donors than for non-shared clonotypes. Even with the large sequencing depth, rarefaction of the sorted-subset datasets indicated that sequencing was incomplete. Naive subsets generally had larger estimated clonotype richness than memory subsets did.

For the CD8 naive samples, CD45RO-negative cells were positively selected for CCR7, yielding a CD45RA+CCR7+ population from which TemRA cells were excluded. The donors were healthy, HIV-negative adults who had no recently reported acute infections or vaccinations. Only Caucasian adults living in Nashville, Tennessee, USA were represented among the donors. Blood was obtained by leukapheresis, after which PBMCs were separated by Ficoll-Histopaque density gradient centrifugation and cryopreserved in liquid nitrogen vapor phase. Analytical flow cytometry was used to check the purity and quantity of every magnetically sorted T cell population. Genomic DNA was isolated from each sorted fraction and quantified by UV absorbance on a Nanodrop 2000c. The V end loses 7 bases and the J end loses 0 bases, and a stretch of 12 bases separates them. CDR1 and CDR2 (LNHDA, SQIVND) derive from the germline V gene (reference sequence). The CDR3 spans 14 residues, from the cysteine through the phenylalanine. Solely the CDR3 DNA is kept, with 42 bases framed from the first base.

TCR CDR3 regions were amplified from genomic DNA by multiplex PCR using the deep immunoSEQ assay. Extracted genomic DNA from each cell subset was distributed evenly across all wells of several immunoSEQ 96-well plates, and each plate was treated as a replicate. For sorted subsets, around 0.2 ug genomic DNA, equal to 30,000 to 35,000 T cell genomes, was loaded into each replicate PCR. Purified libraries were quantified with a Qubit 3.0 fluorometer, sized on a Bioanalyzer 2100, and re-quantified with the KAPA Library Quantification kit. A separate single-read 150-cycle Illumina NextSeq 550 flow cell was used to sequence each immunoSEQ 96-well plate. Processing in the source paper ran as follows. Because the immunoSEQ output included only junctional sequences and no quality scores, the filtering could not be the same as the filtering used for full-length reads. Sequences were annotated with PyIR, a Python wrapper for IgBLAST v1.9, and V/J genes and CDR3 were assigned using IMGT germline references. Reads were removed for weak V/J assignments (E-value above 1e-6), missing CDR3, stop codons, out-of-frame junctions, or ambiguous translated residues. V3J clonotypes were defined as sequences sharing the same inferred V gene, J gene, and CDR3 amino acid sequence. Percentage overlap between repertoires was calculated by dividing the number of shared unique clonotypes by the size of the smaller repertoire. Repertoire richness was assessed with RTK rarefaction, the Chao1 estimator, and Recon v2.1 estimates of unobserved clonotypes. For all TCRbeta clonotypes obtained by the gDNA method from several donors, generation probabilities were computed with OLGA. In TCRdb, the immuneACCESS table is reduced to in-frame sequences with V and J assigned. These tables do not hold every clone; where another copy was compared, an unresolved V gene accounts for under half, and the others remain unexplained. V and J calls and clone size are as listed in that table; D and trimming were resolved from the DNA. Present in this sample are about 2.1 million clones, roughly 91% of which were seen just once. The ten largest clonotypes hold 1.5% to 2% of the sample.

Concerning this clone: Its antigen specificity is not known. Per-nucleotide qualities are absent, and no much larger clonotype sits a single base away.

Recombination linked TRBV19 to TRBJ1-1, with TRBD1 tentatively as D gene (5 bases match). The sequencing sample was made of naive CD8+ T cells from PBMCs. The label giving this sample's cell subset or site can be read as: CD45RA+CCR7+. The receptor was derived from a man aged 18 to 30 in good health. Some clones in this sample may be carry-over from other donors' samples. The nucleotides read TGTGCCAGTACCCTGGACATTTTGAACACTGAAGCTTTCTTT. Translated, it reads CASTLDILNTEAFF.